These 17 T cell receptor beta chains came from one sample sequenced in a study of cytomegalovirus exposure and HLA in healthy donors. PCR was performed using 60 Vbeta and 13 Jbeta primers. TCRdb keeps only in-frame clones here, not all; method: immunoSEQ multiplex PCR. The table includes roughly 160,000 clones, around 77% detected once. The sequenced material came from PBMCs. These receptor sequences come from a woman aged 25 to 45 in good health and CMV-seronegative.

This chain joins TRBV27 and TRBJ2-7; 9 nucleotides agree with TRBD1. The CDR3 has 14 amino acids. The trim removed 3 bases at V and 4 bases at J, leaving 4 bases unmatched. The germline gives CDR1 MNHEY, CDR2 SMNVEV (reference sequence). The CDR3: CASSFSTGGYEQYF. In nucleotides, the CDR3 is TGTGCCAGCAGTTTCTCGACAGGGGGTTACGAGCAGTACTTC.

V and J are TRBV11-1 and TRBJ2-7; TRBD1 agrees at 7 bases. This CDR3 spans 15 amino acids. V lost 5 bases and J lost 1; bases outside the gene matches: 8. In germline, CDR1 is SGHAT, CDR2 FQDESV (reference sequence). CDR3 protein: CASSLTGDRSYEQYF. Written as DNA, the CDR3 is TGTGCCAGCAGCCTAACAGGGGACCGTTCCTACGAGCAGTACTTC.

The chain's CDR3 is CASSSRPGTPLEDEKLFF. The CDR3 bases are TGTGCCAGCAGTTCCCGTCCGGGGACTCCCCTTGAGGATGAAAAACTGTTTTTT. The chain uses TRBV27 and TRBJ1-4, with D perhaps TRBD1 (5 bases). Deletions cut 4 bases from V and 6 bases from J, with 24 bases between. The germline V gene encodes CDR1 MNHEY and CDR2 SMNVEV (reference sequence). This CDR3 has 18 residues.

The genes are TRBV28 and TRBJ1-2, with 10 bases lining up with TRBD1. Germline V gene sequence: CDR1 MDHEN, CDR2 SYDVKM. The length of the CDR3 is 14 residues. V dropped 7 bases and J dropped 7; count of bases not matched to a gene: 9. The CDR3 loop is CASNTIGTGAGYTF. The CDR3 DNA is TGTGCCAGCAATACCATCGGGACAGGGGCTGGCTACACCTTC.

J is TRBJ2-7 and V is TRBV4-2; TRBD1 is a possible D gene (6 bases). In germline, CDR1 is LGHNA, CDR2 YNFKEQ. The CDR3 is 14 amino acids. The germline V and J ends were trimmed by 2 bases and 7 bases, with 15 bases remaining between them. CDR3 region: CASSQLTGSREQYF. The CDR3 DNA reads TGTGCCAGCAGCCAACTCACAGGGTCGAGGGAGCAGTACTTC.

The CDR3 is CASSVEGSGGAEQFF. CDR3 coding DNA: TGTGCCAGCAGCGTGGAGGGTAGCGGGGGGGCCGAGCAGTTCTTC. The chain recombines TRBV9 with TRBJ2-1, with 11 bases matching TRBD2. J lost 10 bases, V lost 2 bases, and 8 bases had no gene match. Looked up from germline, CDR1 is SGDLS and CDR2 is YYNGEE. This CDR3 has 15 amino acids.

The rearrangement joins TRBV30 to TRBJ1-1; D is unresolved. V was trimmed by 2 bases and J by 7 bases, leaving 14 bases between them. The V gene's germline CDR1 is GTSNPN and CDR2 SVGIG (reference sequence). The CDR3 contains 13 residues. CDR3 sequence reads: CAWSIPGSIEAFF. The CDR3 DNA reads TGTGCCTGGAGTATCCCAGGAAGCATTGAAGCTTTCTTT. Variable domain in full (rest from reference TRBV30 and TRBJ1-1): SQTIHQWPATLVQPVGSPLSLECTVEGTSNPNLYWYRQAAGRGLQLLFYSVGIGQISSEVPQNLSASRPQDRQFILSSKKLLLSDSGFYLCAWSIPGSIEAFFGQGTRLTVV.

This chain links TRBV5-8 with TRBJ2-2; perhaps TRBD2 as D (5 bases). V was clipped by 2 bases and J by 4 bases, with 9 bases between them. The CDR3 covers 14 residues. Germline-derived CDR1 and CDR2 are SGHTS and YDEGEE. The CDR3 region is CASSLPRGTGELFF. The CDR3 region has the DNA TGTGCCAGCAGCTTACCTCGGGGCACCGGGGAGCTGTTTTTT.

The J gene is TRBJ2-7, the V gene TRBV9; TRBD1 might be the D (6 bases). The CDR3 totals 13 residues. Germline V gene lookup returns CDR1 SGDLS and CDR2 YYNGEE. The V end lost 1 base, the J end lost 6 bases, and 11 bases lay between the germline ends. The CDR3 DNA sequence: TGTGCCAGCAGCGTAACAGGGTCTAGCGAGCAGTACTTC. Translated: CASSVTGSSEQYF.

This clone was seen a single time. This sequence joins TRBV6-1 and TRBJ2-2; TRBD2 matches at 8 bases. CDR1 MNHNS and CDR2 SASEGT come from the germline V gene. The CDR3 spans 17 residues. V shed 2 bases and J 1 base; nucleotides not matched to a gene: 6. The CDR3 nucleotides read TGTGCCAGCAGTGAACCAGCACTAGCGGAGAACACCGGGGAGCTGTTTTTT. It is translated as CASSEPALAENTGELFF.

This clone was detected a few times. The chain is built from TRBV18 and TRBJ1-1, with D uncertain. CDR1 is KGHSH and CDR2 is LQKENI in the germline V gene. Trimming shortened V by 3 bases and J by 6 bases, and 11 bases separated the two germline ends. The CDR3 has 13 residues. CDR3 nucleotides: TGTGCCAGCTCACCCCCCGGTAGCGCTGAAGCTTTCTTT. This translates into CASSPPGSAEAFF.

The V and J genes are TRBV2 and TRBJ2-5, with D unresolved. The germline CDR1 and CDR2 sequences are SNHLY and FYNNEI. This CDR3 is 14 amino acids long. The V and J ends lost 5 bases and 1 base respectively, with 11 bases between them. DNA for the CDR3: TGTGCCAGCAGTAGGTACAGCCTCCAAGAGACCCAGTACTTC. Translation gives CASSRYSLQETQYF.

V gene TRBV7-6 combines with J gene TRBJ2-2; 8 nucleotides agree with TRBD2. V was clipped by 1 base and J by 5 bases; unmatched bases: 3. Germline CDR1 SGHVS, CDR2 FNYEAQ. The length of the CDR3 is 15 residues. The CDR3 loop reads CASSLGLAPTGELFF. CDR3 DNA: TGTGCCAGCAGCTTAGGACTAGCGCCTACCGGGGAGCTGTTTTTT.

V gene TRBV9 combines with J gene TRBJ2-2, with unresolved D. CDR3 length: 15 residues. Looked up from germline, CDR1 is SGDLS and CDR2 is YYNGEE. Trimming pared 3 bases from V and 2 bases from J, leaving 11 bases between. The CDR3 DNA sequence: TGTGCCAGCAGCGCCGTAGCTGGCAACACCGGGGAGCTGTTTTTT. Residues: CASSAVAGNTGELFF. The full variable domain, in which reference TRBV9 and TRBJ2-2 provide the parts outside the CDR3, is DSGVTQTPKHLITATGQRVTLRCSPRSGDLSVYWYQQSLDQGLQFLIQYYNGEERAKGNILERFSAQQFPDLHSELNLSSLELGDSALYFCASSAVAGNTGELFFGEGSRLTVL.

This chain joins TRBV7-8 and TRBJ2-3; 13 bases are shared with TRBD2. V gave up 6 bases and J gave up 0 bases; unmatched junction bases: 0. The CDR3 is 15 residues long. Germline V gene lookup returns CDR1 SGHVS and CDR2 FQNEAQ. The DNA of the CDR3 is TGTGCCAGCAGACTAGCGGGGGGGAGCACAGATACGCAGTATTTT. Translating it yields CASRLAGGSTDTQYF.

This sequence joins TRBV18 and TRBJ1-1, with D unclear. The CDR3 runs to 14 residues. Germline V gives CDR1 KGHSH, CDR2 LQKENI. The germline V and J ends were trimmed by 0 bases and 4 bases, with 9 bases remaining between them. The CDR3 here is CASSPPPGTTEAFF. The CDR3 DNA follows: TGTGCCAGCTCACCACCACCGGGAACCACTGAAGCTTTCTTT.

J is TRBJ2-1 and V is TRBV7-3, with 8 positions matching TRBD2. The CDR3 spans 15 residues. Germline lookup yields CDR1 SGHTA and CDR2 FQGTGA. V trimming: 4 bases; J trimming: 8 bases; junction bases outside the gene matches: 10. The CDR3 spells CASSSLKSGGYEQFF. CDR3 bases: TGTGCCAGCAGCTCCCTGAAGAGCGGGGGATATGAGCAGTTCTTC.